This entry lists 28 T cell receptor beta chains sequenced from one sample in a study of T-cell reconstitution after alpha-beta-depleted transplantation in children. Unique molecular identifiers were incorporated when the TCRbeta library was constructed. TCRdb re-called the PCR reads through MiXCR, storing one row per CDR3 protein. This sample has a few hundred thousand distinct CDR3 sequences, with roughly 14% found just once. Sample: PBMCs, taken from the stem cell graft. The source of these receptors is a human donor who donated a stem cell graft to a child with Fanconi anemia.

The chain is built from TRBV3-1 and TRBJ2-5, with D hard to call. The CDR3 covers 13 residues. Per the germline V gene, CDR1 is LGHDT and CDR2 is YNNKEL (reference sequence). Trimming removed 7 bases at V and 0 bases at J, with 9 bases between. The CDR3 DNA reads as TGTGCCAGCAACCGGGCGGACCAAGAGACCCAGTACTTC. Encoded protein: CASNRADQETQYF.

V usage is TRBV18 and J usage is TRBJ2-1; D gene uncertain. V was cut by 6 bases and J by 4 bases, with 13 bases left in between. The CDR3 runs 14 residues. Germline V lookup: CDR1 KGHSH, CDR2 LQKENI. This CDR3 reads CASSLAKGYNEQFF. The CDR3, as DNA: TGTGCCAGCTCCCTGGCCAAGGGTTACAATGAGCAGTTCTTC.

This clonotype was observed a few times. V usage is TRBV5-1 and J usage is TRBJ2-3, with TRBD2 identical over 11 bases. From germline, CDR1 is SGHRS and CDR2 YFSETQ. The CDR3 spans 16 residues. Unmatched junction bases numbered 5, after V lost 2 bases and J lost 3 bases. Here the CDR3 DNA reads TGCGCCAGCAGCTTTATTAGCGGGGGGGCGACAGATACGCAGTATTTT. Encoded protein: CASSFISGGATDTQYF.

A note on this clonotype: A much larger clone sits a single nucleotide away, making a read error possible. This chain uses TRBV10-3 with TRBJ2-5; D is unresolved. The CDR3 totals 11 residues. Trimming took 10 bases from V and 5 from J, leaving 11 bases between them. Germline values: CDR1 ENHRY, CDR2 SYGVKD. CDR3 sequence: CATALYETQYF. The CDR3 region has the DNA TGTGCCACGGCCCTCTATGAGACCCAGTACTTC.

This chain connects TRBV5-1 to TRBJ1-1; D perhaps matches TRBD1 (5 bases). In germline, CDR1 is SGHRS, CDR2 YFSETQ. The CDR3 covers 14 residues. V lost 0 bases to trimming and J lost 8 bases, with 14 bases between them. The CDR3 DNA follows: TGCGCCAGCAGCTTGGTTGGGACTCCGGCAGAAGCTTTCTTT. This sequence encodes CASSLVGTPAEAFF.

The chain joins TRBV5-1 to TRBJ1-1; 7 bases line up with TRBD1. The CDR3 is 14 amino acids. The germline gives CDR1 SGHRS, CDR2 YFSETQ. V lost 4 bases and J lost 1; bases outside the gene matches: 4. CDR3 DNA sequence: TGCGCCAGCAGCCACAGGGGCGCGAACACTGAAGCTTTCTTT. Translating it yields CASSHRGANTEAFF.

This clonotype was seen at least ten times. The chain combines TRBV6-5 with TRBJ2-7, with 10 bases aligning to TRBD1. Germline V CDR1 and CDR2: MNHEY, SVGAGI. The CDR3 spans 15 residues. V lost 4 bases, J lost 4 bases, and 7 bases stayed unmatched. This CDR3 reads CASSFSGTGAYEQYF. The DNA of the CDR3 is TGTGCCAGCAGTTTCTCCGGGACAGGGGCTTACGAGCAGTACTTC.

The DNA of the CDR3 is TGTGCCAGCAGAGTTGGGACAGGGGACAGCCTGAGGGCAGATACGCAGTATTTT. The encoded protein is CASRVGTGDSLRADTQYF. This chain connects TRBV3-1 to TRBJ2-3; 10 positions agree with TRBD1. The length of the CDR3 is 18 residues. The germline V gene encodes CDR1 LGHDT and CDR2 YNNKEL (reference sequence). The junction had 16 bases not matched to a gene; V was cut back by 6 bases and J by 4 bases.

This clonotype was counted between two and nine times. V is TRBV4-2 and J is TRBJ1-1; tentative D call: TRBD1 (5 bases). V was trimmed by 0 bases and J by 6 bases, leaving 11 bases between them. CDR3 size: 14 residues. Germline V gene sequence: CDR1 LGHNA, CDR2 YNFKEQ. The CDR3 loop is CASSQEARGAEAFF. The DNA for the CDR3 is TGTGCCAGCAGCCAAGAGGCCCGGGGGGCTGAAGCTTTCTTT.

This clonotype has more than one count but fewer than ten. The chain recombines TRBV6-1 with TRBJ1-1; 8 bases line up with TRBD1. The germline V gene encodes CDR1 MNHNS and CDR2 SASEGT. Losses at the gene ends were 4 bases for V and 1 base for J; bases not matched to a gene: 5. CDR3 length: 15 residues. The DNA for the CDR3 is TGTGCCAGCAGTGGACAGGGGAGGCGGAACACTGAAGCTTTCTTT. It translates to CASSGQGRRNTEAFF.

The chain combines TRBV7-8 with TRBJ1-2, with no clear D. The CDR3 sequence is 12 residues long. CDR1 is SGHVS, CDR2 FQNEAQ, per germline. V was trimmed by 8 bases and J by 8 bases, leaving 15 bases between them. CDR3 region: CASFGFLGGYTF. The CDR3 DNA follows: TGTGCCAGCTTCGGGTTCCTCGGGGGCTACACCTTC.

This clonotype was observed a handful of times. The J gene is TRBJ1-3, the V gene TRBV7-9; no definite D call. Germline values: CDR1 SEHNR, CDR2 FQNEAQ (reference sequence). This CDR3 has 14 amino acids. Trimming removed 3 bases from V and 8 bases from J, with 14 bases in between. The CDR3 nucleotides are TGTGCCAGCAGCTTCTTGATCGCCGGGGACACCATATATTTT. This translates into CASSFLIAGDTIYF. Full variable domain (outside the CDR3, taken from reference TRBV7-9 and TRBJ1-3): DTGVSQNPRHKITKRGQNVTFRCDPISEHNRLYWYRQTLGQGPEFLTYFQNEAQLEKSRLLSDRFSAERPKGSFSTLEIQRTEQGDSAMYLCASSFLIAGDTIYFGEGSWLTVV.

This clonotype was picked up many times. The chain couples TRBV20-1 to TRBJ1-6; D not certain. CDR3 size: 11 residues. V shed 5 bases and J shed 10 bases, with 9 bases lying between them. The germline V gene encodes CDR1 DFQATT and CDR2 SNEGSKA (reference sequence). The CDR3 region has the DNA TGCAGTGCTTCCGGTGGGTCACCCCTCCACTTT. It codes for CSASGGSPLHF.

This clonotype has more than one count but fewer than ten. This chain links TRBV12-3 or TRBV12-4 with TRBJ1-1, with D tentatively TRBD1 (6 bases). This CDR3 is 14 amino acids long. V was clipped by 6 bases and J by 1 base, with 12 bases between them. The CDR3 sequence: CASRTGAANTEAFF. The CDR3 DNA is TGTGCCAGCAGGACGGGGGCAGCGAACACTGAAGCTTTCTTT.

This clonotype was counted a few times. This chain links TRBV3-1 with TRBJ2-1; TRBD2 might be the D (6 bases). CDR3 size: 13 residues. V was trimmed by 8 bases and J by 3 bases, leaving 11 bases between them. Germline V lookup: CDR1 LGHDT, CDR2 YNNKEL (reference sequence). CDR3 coding DNA: TGTGCCAGCGGGAGGCAGGACTACAATGAGCAGTTCTTC. It translates to CASGRQDYNEQFF.

This clonotype was seen more than once but under ten times. The chain has TRBV5-5 and TRBJ1-1; 10 bases are a match to TRBD1. Germline CDR1 is SGHKS and CDR2 is YYEKEE (reference sequence). V was clipped by 4 bases and J by 0 bases; unmatched bases: 9. This CDR3 is 17 amino acids long. This CDR3 is CASSLGTGVSVNTEAFF. DNA of the CDR3: TGTGCCAGCAGCCTTGGGACAGGGGTGAGCGTGAACACTGAAGCTTTCTTT.

This clonotype was detected only a few times. This chain links TRBV4-3 with TRBJ2-1; the D call may be TRBD1 or TRBD2 (5 bases each). Germline CDR1 reads LGHNA; CDR2 reads YSLEER. Trimming pared 2 bases from V and 8 bases from J, leaving 19 bases between. This CDR3 has 16 residues. CDR3 amino acids: CASSQRDSGLLDEQFF. DNA for the CDR3: TGCGCCAGCAGCCAACGCGACAGCGGCTTATTAGATGAGCAGTTCTTC.

This clonotype has only a few counts. The rearrangement joins TRBV5-1 to TRBJ2-1; 7 bases are shared with TRBD1. The CDR3 is made up of 17 amino acids. Trimming cost V 4 bases and J 6 bases; bases outside gene matches: 16. Germline loops: CDR1 SGHRS, CDR2 YFSETQ. DNA for the CDR3: TGCGCCAGCAGCCTTGGGAGTTGGGCAGGGGGTAGCAATGAGCAGTTCTTC. It encodes CASSLGSWAGGSNEQFF.

In its sample, this clonotype was seen many times. The chain joins TRBV29-1 to TRBJ2-6; possible D gene TRBD1, 5 bases. Germline lookup yields CDR1 SQVTM and CDR2 ANQGSEA. V lost 4 bases and J lost 0, with 13 bases in between. There are 16 residues in the CDR3. In DNA, the CDR3 is TGCAGCGTTGGGTCAGGGATAAGCTCTGGGGCCAACGTCCTGACTTTC. It specifies CSVGSGISSGANVLTF.

The J gene is TRBJ2-1, the V gene TRBV11-2; 8 bases align to TRBD1. The CDR3 spans 15 residues. V was pared by 6 bases and J by 3 bases, with 7 bases of the junction left unmatched. CDR1 SGHAT and CDR2 FQNNGV come from the germline V gene. The CDR3 sequence is CASRMEQGVYNEQFF. CDR3 DNA: TGTGCCAGCAGAATGGAACAGGGGGTCTACAATGAGCAGTTCTTC.

This clonotype was recorded at least ten times. The rearrangement joins TRBV5-1 to TRBJ2-7, with 8 bases aligning to TRBD1. In germline, CDR1 is SGHRS, CDR2 YFSETQ. V dropped 4 bases and J dropped 3; count of bases not matched to a gene: 6. This CDR3 has 14 amino acids. The CDR3 reads CASSPRDRSYEQYF. The CDR3 nucleotides are TGCGCCAGCAGCCCCAGGGACAGGAGCTACGAGCAGTACTTC.

This clonotype showed up just a few times. The chain is built from TRBV2 and TRBJ2-3; tentatively, D is TRBD1 (5 bases). V was pared by 5 bases and J by 5 bases, with 17 bases between. CDR3 size: 15 residues. Germline lookup yields CDR1 SNHLY and CDR2 FYNNEI. The CDR3 nucleotides read TGTGCCAGCAGTTTGCTCCATCCTAGGGGAGATACGCAGTATTTT. It specifies CASSLLHPRGDTQYF.

Many counts were recorded for this clonotype. J is TRBJ1-1 and V is TRBV9; D is ambiguous. Germline V gives CDR1 SGDLS, CDR2 YYNGEE. V was cut by 2 bases and J by 1 base, with 6 bases left in between. The CDR3 is 13 amino acids. The CDR3 DNA sequence: TGTGCCAGCAGCGTCTACGGGAACACTGAAGCTTTCTTT. The encoded protein is CASSVYGNTEAFF.

Only a few counts were recorded for this clonotype. The chain uses TRBV19 and TRBJ2-1; maybe TRBD1 (6 bases). V was clipped by 5 bases and J by 8 bases, with 13 bases between them. CDR3 length: 13 residues. The germline CDR1 and CDR2 sequences are LNHDA and SQIVND (reference sequence). The CDR3, as DNA: TGTGCCAGTAGTCCAACAGGGATCCATGAGCAGTTCTTC. It yields the protein CASSPTGIHEQFF.

The chain couples TRBV19 to TRBJ2-3; 8 bases fit TRBD1. The V segment lost 7 bases and the J segment 1 base; nucleotides outside the gene matches: 10. Germline lookup yields CDR1 LNHDA and CDR2 SQIVND (reference sequence). The CDR3 length is 16 residues. The CDR3 DNA is TGTGCCAGTAAACAATTACCGGGACAGGGCACAGATACGCAGTATTTT. Its translation: CASKQLPGQGTDTQYF.

This clonotype was counted ten times or more. The J gene is TRBJ2-2, the V gene TRBV20-1; a weak D match, TRBD1 (6 bases). The CDR3 is 14 amino acids. With 6 bases removed from V and 4 bases from J, the gap between germline ends came to 15 bases. Germline V CDR1 and CDR2: DFQATT, SNEGSKA (reference sequence). DNA for the CDR3: TGCAGTGCCCCGGGACATGGGTCCACCGGGGAGCTGTTTTTT. Protein: CSAPGHGSTGELFF.

This clonotype was observed at least ten times. For the CDR3, the DNA is TGTGCCATCAGTGTTGGCACCGACAGCTATGGCTACACCTTC. This sequence encodes CAISVGTDSYGYTF. This chain uses TRBV10-3 with TRBJ1-2; perhaps TRBD1 as D (5 bases). The CDR3 spans 14 residues. Germline V gene data show CDR1 as ENHRY and CDR2 as SYGVKD. V lost 4 bases and J lost 4, with 13 bases in between.

The sample holds a few counts of this clonotype. J is TRBJ1-1 and V is TRBV5-1; 10 bases match TRBD1. V shed 4 bases and J 2 bases; nucleotides not matched to a gene: 5. Germline loops: CDR1 SGHRS, CDR2 YFSETQ. The CDR3 is made up of 15 amino acids. CDR3: CASSPGQGYNTEAFF. The CDR3 DNA is TGCGCCAGCAGCCCGGGACAGGGGTATAACACTGAAGCTTTCTTT.